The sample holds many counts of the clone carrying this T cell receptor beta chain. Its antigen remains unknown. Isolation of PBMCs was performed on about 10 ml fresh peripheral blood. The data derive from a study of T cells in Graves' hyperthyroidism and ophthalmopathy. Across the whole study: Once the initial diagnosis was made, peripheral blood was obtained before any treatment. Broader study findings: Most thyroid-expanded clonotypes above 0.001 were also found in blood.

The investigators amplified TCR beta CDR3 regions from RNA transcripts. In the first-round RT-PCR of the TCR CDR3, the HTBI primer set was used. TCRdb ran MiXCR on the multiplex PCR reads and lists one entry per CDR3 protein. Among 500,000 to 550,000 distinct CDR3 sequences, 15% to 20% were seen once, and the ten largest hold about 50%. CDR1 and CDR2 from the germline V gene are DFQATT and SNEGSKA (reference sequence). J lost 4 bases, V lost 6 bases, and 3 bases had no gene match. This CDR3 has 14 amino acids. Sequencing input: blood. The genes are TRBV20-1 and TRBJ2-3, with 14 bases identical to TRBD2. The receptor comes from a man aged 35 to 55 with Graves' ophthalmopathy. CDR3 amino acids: CSAAGLAGADTQYF. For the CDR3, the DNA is TGCAGTGCGGCGGGACTAGCGGGAGCAGATACGCAGTATTTT.